This T cell receptor beta chain was captured in a study of identical twins. Healthy Caucasians were all of the donors. Study findings and constraints: Memory repertoires showed no such pattern, whereas abundant cord blood beta clonotypes carried fewer insertions. Sequences that were beta out-of-frame showed weaker excess twin sharing. In monozygotic twins, models underestimated the sharing of out-of-frame TCR alpha.

This clonotype showed up just a few times. Its antigen is currently unknown. Germline lookup yields CDR1 SEHNR and CDR2 FQNEAQ (reference sequence). Trimming at V came to 1 base and at J to 6 bases, leaving 6 bases not matched to a gene. This CDR3 comprises 14 residues. MiXCR was run by TCRdb on the 5' RACE reads, yielding one entry per CDR3 protein. Of about 1.7 million distinct CDR3 sequences in the sample, roughly 35% are singletons; the top ten hold more than 0.25%. This receptor was identified in a newborn girl in good health. The chain is built from TRBV7-9 and TRBJ2-7; the match to TRBD2 covers 7 bases. Sequencing was performed on cord blood. The CDR3 DNA is TGTGCCAGCAGCTTAGAAGGCGGGAGTTTCGAGCAGTACTTC. It yields the protein CASSLEGGSFEQYF.